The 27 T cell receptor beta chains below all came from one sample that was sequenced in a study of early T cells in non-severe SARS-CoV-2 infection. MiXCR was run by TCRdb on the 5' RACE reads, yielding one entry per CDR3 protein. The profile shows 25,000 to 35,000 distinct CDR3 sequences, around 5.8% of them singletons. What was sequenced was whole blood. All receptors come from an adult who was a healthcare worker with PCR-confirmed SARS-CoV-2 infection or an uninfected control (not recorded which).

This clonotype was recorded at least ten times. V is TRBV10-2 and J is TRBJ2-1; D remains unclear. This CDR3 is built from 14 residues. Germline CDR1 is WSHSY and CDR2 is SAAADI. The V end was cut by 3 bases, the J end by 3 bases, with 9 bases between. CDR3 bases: TGCGCCAGCAGTGAAGGTTCGCTCTACAATGAGCAGTTCTTC. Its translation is CASSEGSLYNEQFF.

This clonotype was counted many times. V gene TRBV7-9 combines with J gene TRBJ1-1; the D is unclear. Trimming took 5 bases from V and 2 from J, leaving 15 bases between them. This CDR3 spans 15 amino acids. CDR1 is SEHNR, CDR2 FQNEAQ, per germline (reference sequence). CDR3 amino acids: CASSRPGGLNTEAFF. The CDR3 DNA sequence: TGTGCCAGCAGCCGCCCGGGAGGGCTCAACACTGAAGCTTTCTTT.

DNA of the CDR3: TGTGCCAGCAGCCAAGTTCCAGACCCTTTCAATGAGCAGTTCTTC. It codes for CASSQVPDPFNEQFF. The gene calls are TRBV3-1 and TRBJ2-1, with no clear D. Germline CDR1 reads LGHDT; CDR2 reads YNNKEL (reference sequence). CDR3 length: 15 residues. The ends were cut back, 1 base at V and 6 bases at J, with 13 bases in the middle.

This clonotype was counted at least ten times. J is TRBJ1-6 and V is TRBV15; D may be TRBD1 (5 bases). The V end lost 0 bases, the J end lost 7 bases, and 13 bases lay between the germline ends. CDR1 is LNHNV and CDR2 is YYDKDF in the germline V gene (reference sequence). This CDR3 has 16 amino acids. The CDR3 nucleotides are TGTGCCACCAGCAGAGATGCCGGGGCGGTGAATTCACCCCTCCACTTT. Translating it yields CATSRDAGAVNSPLHF.

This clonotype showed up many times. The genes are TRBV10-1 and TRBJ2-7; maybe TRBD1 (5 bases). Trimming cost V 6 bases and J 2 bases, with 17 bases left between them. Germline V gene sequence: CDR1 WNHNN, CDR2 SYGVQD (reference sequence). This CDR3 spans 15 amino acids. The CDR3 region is CASSPGEAGTYEQYF. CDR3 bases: TGCGCCAGCAGCCCTGGAGAGGCAGGGACCTACGAGCAGTACTTC.

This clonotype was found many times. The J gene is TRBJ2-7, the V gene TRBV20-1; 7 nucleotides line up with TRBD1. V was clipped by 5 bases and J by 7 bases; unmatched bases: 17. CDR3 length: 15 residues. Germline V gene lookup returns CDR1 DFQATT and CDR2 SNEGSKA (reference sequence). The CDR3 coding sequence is TGCAGTGCTTCCTCCGGGACAGCCCAGGCGAGGGAGCAGTACTTC. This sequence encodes CSASSGTAQAREQYF.

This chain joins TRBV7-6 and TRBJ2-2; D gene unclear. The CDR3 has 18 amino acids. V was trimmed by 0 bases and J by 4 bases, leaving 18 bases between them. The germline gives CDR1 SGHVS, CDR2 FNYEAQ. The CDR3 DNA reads TGTGCCAGCAGCTTAGCGAGGTCAGGTAGTAGGTTCACCGGGGAGCTGTTTTTT. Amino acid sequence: CASSLARSGSRFTGELFF.

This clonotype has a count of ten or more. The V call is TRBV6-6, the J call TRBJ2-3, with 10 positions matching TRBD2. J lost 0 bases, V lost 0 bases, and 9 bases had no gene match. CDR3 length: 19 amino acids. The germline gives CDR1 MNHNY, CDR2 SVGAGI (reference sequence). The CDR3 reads CASSYSGGLAGASTDTQYF. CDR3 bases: TGTGCCAGCAGTTACTCAGGGGGCCTAGCGGGAGCTAGCACAGATACGCAGTATTTT.

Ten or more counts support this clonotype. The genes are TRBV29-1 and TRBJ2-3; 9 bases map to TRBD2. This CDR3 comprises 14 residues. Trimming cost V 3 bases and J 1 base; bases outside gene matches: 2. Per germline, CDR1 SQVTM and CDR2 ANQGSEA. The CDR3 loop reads CSVDGGRGTDTQYF. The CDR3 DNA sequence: TGCAGCGTTGATGGCGGGAGGGGCACAGATACGCAGTATTTT.

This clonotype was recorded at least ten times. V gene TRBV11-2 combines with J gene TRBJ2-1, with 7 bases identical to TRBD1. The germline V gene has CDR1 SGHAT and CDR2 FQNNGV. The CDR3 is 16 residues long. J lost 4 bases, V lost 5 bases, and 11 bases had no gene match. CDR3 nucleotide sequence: TGTGCCAGCAGCCAGTATGCCGGGACAGCATACAATGAGCAGTTCTTC. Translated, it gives CASSQYAGTAYNEQFF.

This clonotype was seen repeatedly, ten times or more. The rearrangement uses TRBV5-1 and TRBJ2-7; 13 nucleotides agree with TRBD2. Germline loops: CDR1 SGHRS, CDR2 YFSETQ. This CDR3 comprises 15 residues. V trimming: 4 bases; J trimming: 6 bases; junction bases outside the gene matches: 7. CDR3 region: CASSGWTSGRGEQYF. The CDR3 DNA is TGCGCCAGCAGCGGGTGGACTAGCGGGAGAGGCGAGCAGTACTTC.

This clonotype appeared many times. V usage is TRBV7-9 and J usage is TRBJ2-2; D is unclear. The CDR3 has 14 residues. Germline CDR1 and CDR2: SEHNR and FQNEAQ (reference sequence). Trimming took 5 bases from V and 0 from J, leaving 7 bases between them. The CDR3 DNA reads TGTGCCAGCAGCCCCCTATCGAACACCGGGGAGCTGTTTTTT. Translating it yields CASSPLSNTGELFF.

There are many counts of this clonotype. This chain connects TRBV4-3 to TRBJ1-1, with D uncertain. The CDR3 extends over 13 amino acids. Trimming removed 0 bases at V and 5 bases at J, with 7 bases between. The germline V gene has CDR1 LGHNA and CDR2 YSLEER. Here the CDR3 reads CASSQDWRTEAFF. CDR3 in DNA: TGCGCCAGCAGCCAAGATTGGAGGACTGAAGCTTTCTTT.

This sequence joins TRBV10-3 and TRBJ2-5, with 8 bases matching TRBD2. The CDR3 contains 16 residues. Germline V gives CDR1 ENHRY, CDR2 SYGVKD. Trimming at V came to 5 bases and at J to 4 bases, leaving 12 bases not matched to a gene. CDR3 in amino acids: CAISWVAGRATETQYF. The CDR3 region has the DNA TGTGCCATCAGTTGGGTAGCCGGGAGGGCCACAGAGACCCAGTACTTC.

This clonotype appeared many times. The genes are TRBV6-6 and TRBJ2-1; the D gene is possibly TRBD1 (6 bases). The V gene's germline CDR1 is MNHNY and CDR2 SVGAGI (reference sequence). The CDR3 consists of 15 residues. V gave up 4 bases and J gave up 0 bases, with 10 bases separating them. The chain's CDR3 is CASSSQGSSYNEQFF. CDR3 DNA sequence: TGTGCCAGCAGTTCCCAGGGGAGCTCCTACAATGAGCAGTTCTTC.

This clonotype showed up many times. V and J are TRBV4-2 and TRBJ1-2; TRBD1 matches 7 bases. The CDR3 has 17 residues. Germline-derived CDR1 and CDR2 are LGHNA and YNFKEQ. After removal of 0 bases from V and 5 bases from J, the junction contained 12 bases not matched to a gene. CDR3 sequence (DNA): TGTGCCAGCAGCCAAGATTGGATGGGAGCAGGGGGGTATGGCTACACCTTC. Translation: CASSQDWMGAGGYGYTF.

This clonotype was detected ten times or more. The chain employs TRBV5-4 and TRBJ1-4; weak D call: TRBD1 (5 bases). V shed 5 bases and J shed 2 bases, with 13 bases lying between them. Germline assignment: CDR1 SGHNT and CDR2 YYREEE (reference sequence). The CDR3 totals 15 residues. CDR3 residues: CASSRRGGTNEKLFF. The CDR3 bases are TGTGCCAGCAGTCGCCGTGGGGGGACTAATGAAAAACTGTTTTTT.

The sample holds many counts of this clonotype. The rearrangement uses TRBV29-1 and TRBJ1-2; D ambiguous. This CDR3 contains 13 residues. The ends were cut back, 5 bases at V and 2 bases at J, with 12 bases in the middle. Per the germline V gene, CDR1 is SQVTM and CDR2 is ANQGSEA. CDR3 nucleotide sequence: TGCAGCGTTAAGCGGCAGGTCAACTATGGCTACACCTTC. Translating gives CSVKRQVNYGYTF. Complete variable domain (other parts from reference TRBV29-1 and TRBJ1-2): SAVISQKPSRDICQRGTSLTIQCQVDSQVTMMFWYRQQPGQSLTLIATANQGSEATYESGFVIDKFPISRPNLTFSTLTVSNMSPEDSSIYLCSVKRQVNYGYTFGSGTRLTVV.

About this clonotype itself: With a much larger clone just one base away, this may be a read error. CDR3 DNA sequence: TGTGTCAGTGCCCTCCGGGCCAATGAGCAGTTCTTC. Its translation is CVSALRANEQFF. The chain employs TRBV5-6 and TRBJ2-1; the D is unclear. Germline V gene data show CDR1 as SGHDT and CDR2 as YYEEEE. The CDR3 runs 12 residues.

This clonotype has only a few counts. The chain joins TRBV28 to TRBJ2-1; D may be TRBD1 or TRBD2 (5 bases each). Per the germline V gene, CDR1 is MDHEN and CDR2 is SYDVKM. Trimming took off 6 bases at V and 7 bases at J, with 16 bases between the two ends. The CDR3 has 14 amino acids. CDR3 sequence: CASSFSGPRNEQFF. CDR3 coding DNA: TGTGCCAGCAGCTTTTCGGGACCCAGGAATGAGCAGTTCTTC.

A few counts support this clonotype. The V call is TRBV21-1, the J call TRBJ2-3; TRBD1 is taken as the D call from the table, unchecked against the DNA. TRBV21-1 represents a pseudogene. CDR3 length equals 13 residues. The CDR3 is CASIREDADTQYF. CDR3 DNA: TGTGCCAGCATCAGGGAAGATGCGGATACGCAGTATTTT.

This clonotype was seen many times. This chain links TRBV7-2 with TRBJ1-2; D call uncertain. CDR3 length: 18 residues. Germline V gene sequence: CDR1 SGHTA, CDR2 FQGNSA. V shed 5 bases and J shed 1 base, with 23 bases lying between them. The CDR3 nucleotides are TGTGCCAGCAGCGTGGGCCCCCCACTCCTAGGGATTAACTATGGCTACACCTTC. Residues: CASSVGPPLLGINYGYTF.

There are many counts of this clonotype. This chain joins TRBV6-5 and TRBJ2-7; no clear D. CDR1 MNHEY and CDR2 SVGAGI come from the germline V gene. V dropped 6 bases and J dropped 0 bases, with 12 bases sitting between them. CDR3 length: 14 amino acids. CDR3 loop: CASSPLGPSYEQYF. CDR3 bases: TGTGCCAGCAGCCCCCTCGGGCCCTCCTACGAGCAGTACTTC.

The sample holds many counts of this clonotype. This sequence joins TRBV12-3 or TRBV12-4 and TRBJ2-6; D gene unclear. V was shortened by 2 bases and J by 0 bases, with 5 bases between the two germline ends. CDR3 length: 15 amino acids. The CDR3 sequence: CASSLWISGANVLTF. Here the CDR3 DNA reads TGTGCCAGCAGTTTATGGATCTCTGGGGCCAACGTCCTGACTTTC.

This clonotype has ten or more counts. This chain's CDR3 is CASSPMTASNEKLFF. The CDR3 coding sequence is TGTGCCAGCAGCCCGATGACAGCTTCGAATGAAAAACTGTTTTTT. The rearrangement links TRBV11-3 to TRBJ1-4, with D tentatively TRBD1 (5 bases). Trimming removed 5 bases at V and 5 bases at J, with 15 bases between. There are 15 residues in the CDR3. Germline V lookup: CDR1 SGHNT, CDR2 YENEEA.

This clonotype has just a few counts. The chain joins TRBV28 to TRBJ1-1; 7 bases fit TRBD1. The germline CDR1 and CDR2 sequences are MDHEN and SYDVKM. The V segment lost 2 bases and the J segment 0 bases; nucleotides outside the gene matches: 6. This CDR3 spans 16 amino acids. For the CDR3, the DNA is TGTGCCAGCAGTTTAAGGCCAGGGGGGATGAACACTGAAGCTTTCTTT. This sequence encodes CASSLRPGGMNTEAFF.

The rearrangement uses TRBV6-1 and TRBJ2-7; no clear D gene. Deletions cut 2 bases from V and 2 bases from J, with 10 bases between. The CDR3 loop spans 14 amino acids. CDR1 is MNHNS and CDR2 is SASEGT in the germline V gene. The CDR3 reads CASSETGVPYEQYF. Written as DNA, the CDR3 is TGTGCCAGCAGTGAAACTGGTGTCCCCTACGAGCAGTACTTC.